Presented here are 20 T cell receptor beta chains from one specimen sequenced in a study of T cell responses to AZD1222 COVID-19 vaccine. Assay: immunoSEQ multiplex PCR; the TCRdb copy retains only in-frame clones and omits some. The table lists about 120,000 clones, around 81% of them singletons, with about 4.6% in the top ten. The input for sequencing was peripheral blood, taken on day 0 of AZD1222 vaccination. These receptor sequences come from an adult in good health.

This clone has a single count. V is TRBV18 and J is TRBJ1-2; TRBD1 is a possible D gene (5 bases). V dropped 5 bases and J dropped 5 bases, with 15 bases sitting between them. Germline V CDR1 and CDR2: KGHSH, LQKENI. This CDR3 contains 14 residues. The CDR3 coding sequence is TGTGCCAGCTCATTCGGGACCGCTGGATATGGCTACACCTTC. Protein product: CASSFGTAGYGYTF.

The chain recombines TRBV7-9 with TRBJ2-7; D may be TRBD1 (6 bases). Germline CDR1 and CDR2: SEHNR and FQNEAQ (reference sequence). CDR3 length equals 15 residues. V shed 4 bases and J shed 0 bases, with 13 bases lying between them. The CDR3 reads CASSSRTDPSYEQYF. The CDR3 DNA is TGTGCCAGCAGCTCCAGGACAGATCCCTCCTACGAGCAGTACTTC.

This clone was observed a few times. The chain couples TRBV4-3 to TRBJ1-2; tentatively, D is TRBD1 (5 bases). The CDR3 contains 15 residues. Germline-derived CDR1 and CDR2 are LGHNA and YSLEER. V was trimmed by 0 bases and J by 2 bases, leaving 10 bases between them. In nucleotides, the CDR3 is TGCGCCAGCAGCCAAGATAGGGAGGGGAACTATGGCTACACCTTC. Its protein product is CASSQDREGNYGYTF.

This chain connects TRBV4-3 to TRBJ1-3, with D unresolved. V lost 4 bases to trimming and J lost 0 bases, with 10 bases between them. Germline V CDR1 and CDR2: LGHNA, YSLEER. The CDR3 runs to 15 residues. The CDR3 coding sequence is TGCGCCAGCAGCCCAGAACTCGCCTCTGGAAACACCATATATTTT. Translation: CASSPELASGNTIYF.

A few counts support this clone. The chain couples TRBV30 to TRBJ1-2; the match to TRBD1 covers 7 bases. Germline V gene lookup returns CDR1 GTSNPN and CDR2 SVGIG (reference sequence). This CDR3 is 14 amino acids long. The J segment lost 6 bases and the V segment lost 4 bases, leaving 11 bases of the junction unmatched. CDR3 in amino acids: CAWIRQGHGDGYTF. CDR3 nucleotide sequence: TGTGCCTGGATTAGACAGGGCCATGGGGATGGCTACACCTTC.

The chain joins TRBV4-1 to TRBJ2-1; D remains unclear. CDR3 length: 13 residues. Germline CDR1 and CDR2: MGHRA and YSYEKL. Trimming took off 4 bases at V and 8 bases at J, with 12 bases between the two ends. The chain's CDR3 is CASSPAVIYEQFF. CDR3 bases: TGCGCCAGCAGCCCAGCAGTTATCTATGAGCAGTTCTTC.

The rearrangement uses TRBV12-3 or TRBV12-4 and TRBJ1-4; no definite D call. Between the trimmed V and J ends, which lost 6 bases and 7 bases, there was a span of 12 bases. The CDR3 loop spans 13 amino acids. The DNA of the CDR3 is TGTGCCAGCAGCCCTAGAGGCGGTGAAAAACTGTTTTTT. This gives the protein CASSPRGGEKLFF.

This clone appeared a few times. The CDR3 region has the DNA TGTGCCAGCATGAGAACAGGGCTCACCCACCAAGAGACCCAGTACTTC. Protein: CASMRTGLTHQETQYF. The chain employs TRBV25-1 and TRBJ2-5, with D possibly matching TRBD1 (6 bases). Germline CDR1 is MGHDK and CDR2 is SYGVNS. The CDR3 runs 16 residues. V was shortened by 7 bases and J by 0 bases, with 18 bases between the two germline ends.

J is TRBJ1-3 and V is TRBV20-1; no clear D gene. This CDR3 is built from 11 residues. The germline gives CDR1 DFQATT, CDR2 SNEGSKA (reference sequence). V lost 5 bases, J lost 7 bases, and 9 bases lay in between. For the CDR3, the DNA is TGCAGTGCTTTACACAGTAACACCATATATTTT. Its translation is CSALHSNTIYF.

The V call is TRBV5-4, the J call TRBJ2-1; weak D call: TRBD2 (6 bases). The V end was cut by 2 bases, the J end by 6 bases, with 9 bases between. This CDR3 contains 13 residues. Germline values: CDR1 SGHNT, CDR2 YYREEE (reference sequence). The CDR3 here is CASSFGGGNEQFF. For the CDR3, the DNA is TGTGCCAGCAGCTTCGGGGGTGGCAATGAGCAGTTCTTC.

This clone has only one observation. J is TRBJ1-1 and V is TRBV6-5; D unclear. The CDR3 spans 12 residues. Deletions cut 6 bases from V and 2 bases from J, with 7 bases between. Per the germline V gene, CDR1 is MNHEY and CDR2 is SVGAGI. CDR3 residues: CASSLSNTEAFF. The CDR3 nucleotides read TGTGCCAGCAGCCTGAGTAACACTGAAGCTTTCTTT.

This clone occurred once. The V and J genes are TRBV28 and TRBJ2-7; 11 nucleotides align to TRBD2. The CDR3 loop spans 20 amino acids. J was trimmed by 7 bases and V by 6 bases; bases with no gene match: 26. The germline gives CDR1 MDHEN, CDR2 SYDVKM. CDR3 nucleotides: TGTGCCAGCAGCCAGAAATTCGGGGCTAGCGGGAGGCCCCGACTAGTAGAGCAGTACTTC. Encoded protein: CASSQKFGASGRPRLVEQYF.

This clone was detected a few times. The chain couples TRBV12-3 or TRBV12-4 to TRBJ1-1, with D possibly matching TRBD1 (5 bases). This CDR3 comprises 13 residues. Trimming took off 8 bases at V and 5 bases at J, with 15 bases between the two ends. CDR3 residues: CASGQTGKTEAFF. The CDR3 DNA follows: TGTGCCAGCGGACAAACAGGTAAAACTGAAGCTTTCTTT.

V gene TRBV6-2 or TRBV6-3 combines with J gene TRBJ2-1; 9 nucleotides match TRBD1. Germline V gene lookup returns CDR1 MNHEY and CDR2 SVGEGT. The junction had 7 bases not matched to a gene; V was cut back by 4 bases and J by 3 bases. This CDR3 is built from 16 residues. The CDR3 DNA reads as TGTGCCAGCAGTTCCCGAGGGACAGGGTTCTACAATGAGCAGTTCTTC. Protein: CASSSRGTGFYNEQFF.

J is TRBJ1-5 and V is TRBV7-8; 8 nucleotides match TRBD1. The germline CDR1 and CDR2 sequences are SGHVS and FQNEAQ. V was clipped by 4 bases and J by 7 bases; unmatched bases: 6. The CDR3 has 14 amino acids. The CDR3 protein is CASSSDRARQPQHF. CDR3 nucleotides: TGTGCCAGCAGCTCGGACAGGGCACGACAGCCCCAGCATTTT.

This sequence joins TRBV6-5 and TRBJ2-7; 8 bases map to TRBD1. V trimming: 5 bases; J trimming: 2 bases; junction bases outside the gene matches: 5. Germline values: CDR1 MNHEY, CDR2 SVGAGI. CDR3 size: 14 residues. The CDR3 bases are TGTGCCAGCAGTCCCCGGACAGGGCCCTACGAGCAGTACTTC. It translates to CASSPRTGPYEQYF.

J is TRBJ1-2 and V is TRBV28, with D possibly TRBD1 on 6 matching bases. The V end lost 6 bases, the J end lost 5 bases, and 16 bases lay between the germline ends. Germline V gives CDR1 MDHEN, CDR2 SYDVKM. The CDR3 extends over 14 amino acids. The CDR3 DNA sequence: TGTGCCAGCAGCCCGATGGGAGGGGGGTATGGCTACACCTTC. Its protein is CASSPMGGGYGYTF.

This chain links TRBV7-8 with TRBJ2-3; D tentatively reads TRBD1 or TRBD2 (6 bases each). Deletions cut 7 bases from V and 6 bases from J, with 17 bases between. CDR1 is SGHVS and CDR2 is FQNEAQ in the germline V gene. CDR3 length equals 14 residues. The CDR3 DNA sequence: TGTGCCAGCACCCCGGGGGCCACGCGGGATACGCAGTATTTT. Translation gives CASTPGATRDTQYF.

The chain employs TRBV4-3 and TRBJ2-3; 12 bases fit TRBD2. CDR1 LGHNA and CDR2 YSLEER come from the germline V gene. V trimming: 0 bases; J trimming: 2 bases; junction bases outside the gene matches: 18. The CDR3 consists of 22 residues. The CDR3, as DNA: TGCGCCAGCAGCCAAGATCTAGTGACTAGCGGGAGAACCGGGTTCCCCACAGATACGCAGTATTTT. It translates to CASSQDLVTSGRTGFPTDTQYF.

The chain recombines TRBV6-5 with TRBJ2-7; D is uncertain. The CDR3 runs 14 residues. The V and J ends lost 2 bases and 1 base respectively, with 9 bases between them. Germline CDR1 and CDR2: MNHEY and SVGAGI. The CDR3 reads CASSYVSTSYEQYF. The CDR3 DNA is TGTGCCAGCAGTTACGTGTCGACATCCTACGAGCAGTACTTC.